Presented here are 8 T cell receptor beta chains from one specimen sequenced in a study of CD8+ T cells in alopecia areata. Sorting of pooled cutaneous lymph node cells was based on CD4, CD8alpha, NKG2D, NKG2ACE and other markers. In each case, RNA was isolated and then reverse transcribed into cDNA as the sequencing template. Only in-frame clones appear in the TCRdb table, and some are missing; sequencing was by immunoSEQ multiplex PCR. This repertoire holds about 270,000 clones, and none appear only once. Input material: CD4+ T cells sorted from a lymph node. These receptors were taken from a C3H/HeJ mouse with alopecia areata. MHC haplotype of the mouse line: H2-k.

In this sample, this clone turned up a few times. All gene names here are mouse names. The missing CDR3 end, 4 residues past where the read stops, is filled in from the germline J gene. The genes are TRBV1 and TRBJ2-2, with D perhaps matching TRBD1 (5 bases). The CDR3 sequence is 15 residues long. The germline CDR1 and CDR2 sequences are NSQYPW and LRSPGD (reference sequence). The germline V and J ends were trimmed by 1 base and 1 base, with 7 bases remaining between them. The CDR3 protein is CTCSAATENTGQLYF. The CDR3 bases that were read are TGCACCTGCAGTGCAGCGACAGAAAACACCGGG.

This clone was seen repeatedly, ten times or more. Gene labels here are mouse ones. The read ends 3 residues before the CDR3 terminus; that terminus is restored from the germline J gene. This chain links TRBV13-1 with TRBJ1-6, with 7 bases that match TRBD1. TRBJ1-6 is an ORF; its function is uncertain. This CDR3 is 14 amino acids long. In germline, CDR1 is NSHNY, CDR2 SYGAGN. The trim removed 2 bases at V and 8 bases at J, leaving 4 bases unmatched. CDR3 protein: CASSDRDRYSPLYF. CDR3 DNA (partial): TGTGCCAGCAGTGACCGGGACAGATATTCGCCC.

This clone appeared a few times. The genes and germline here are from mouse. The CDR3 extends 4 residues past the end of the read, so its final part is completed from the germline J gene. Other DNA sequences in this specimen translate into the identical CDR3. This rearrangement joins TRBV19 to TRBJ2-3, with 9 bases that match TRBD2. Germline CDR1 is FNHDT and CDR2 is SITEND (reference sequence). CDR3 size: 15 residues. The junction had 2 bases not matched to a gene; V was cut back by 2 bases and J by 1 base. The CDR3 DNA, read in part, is TGTGCCAGCAGTATCTGGGGGGGACGTGCAGAA. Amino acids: CASSIWGGRAE. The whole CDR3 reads CASSIWGGRAETLYF.

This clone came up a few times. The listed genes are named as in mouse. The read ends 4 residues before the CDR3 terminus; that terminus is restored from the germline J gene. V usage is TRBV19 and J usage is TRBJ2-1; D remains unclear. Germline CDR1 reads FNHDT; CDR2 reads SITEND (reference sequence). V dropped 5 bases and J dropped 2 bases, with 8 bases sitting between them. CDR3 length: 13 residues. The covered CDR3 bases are TGTGCCAGCAGAGACTTACACTATGCT. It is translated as CASRDLHYA. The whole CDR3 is CASRDLHYAEQFF.

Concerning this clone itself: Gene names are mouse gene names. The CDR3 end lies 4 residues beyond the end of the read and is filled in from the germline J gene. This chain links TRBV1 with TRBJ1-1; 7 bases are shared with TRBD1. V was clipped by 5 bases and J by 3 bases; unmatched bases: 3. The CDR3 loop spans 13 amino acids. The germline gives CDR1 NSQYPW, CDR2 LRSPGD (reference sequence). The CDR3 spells CTCSKGADTEVFF. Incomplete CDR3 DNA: TGCACCTGCAGTAAGGGGGCAGACACA.

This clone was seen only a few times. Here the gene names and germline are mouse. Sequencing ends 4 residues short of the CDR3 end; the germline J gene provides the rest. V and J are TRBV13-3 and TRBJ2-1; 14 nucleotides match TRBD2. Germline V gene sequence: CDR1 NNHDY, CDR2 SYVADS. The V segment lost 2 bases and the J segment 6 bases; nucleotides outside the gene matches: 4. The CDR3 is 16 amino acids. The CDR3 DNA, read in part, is TGTGCCAGCAGTGAGGGACTGGGGGGGCGCGCTGCT. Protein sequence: CASSEGLGGRAA. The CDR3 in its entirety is CASSEGLGGRAAEQFF.

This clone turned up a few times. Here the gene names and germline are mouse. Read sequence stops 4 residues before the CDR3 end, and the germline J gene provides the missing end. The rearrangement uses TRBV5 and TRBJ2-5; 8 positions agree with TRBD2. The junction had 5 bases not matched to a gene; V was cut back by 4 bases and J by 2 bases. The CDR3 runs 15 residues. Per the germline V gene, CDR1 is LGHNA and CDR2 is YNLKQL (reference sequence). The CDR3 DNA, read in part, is TGTGCCAGCAGCCCCCACTGGGGGATCCAAGAC. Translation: CASSPHWGIQD. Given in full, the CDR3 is CASSPHWGIQDTQYF.

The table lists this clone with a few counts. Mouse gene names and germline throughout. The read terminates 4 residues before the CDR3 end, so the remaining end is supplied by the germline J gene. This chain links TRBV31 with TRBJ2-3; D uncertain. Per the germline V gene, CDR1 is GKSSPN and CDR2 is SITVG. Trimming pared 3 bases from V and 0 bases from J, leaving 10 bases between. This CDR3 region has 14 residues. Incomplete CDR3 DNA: TGTGCCTGGAGCCTCGCCAGTAGTGCAGAA. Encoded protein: CAWSLASSAE. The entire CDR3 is CAWSLASSAETLYF.